The T cell receptor beta chain under discussion was sequenced for a study of response to subunit inactivated influenza vaccine. The study's findings and limits: The study's authors posited that every seasonal influenza vaccination enlists few new T cells.

In TCRdb, the RT-PCR reads were re-called with MiXCR into one record per CDR3 protein. The table has approximately 700,000 distinct CDR3 sequences, about 14% seen once; the top ten hold 5.5% to 8%. This clonotype was detected only a few times. The antigen remains unidentified. Trimming at V came to 2 bases and at J to 10 bases, leaving 6 bases not matched to a gene. Germline loops: CDR1 KGHSH, CDR2 LQKENI. The CDR3 is made up of 13 amino acids. This specimen consisted of PBMCs from blood, obtained around 14 days before vaccination. The chain uses TRBV18 and TRBJ2-7; 9 bases match TRBD2. The receptor comes from a man aged 50-59 years who received an inactivated influenza vaccine. DNA of the CDR3: TGTGCCAGCTCACCAGGGGGACTAGCAGCACAGTACTTC. Protein sequence: CASSPGGLAAQYF.